The sequence of this T cell receptor (beta chain) was determined in a study of blood T cell repertoires in COVID-19. Overall study: Collection of acute and convalescent COVID-19 samples took place in the United States, Italy and Spain.

The repertoire was sequenced with immunoSEQ multiplex PCR; TCRdb's copy has only in-frame clones and lacks some. The data hold approximately 60,000 clones, with about nine tenths observed a single time. The CDR3 has 16 amino acids. Germline lookup yields CDR1 MNHNY and CDR2 SVGAGI (reference sequence). The trim removed 6 bases at V and 0 bases at J, leaving 4 bases unmatched. This clone was seen just once. The origin of this receptor is a man aged 45-65 years with active COVID-19. The chain carries TRBV6-6 and TRBJ2-3; 12 nucleotides line up with TRBD2. The sample comprised peripheral blood. The CDR3 loop reads CASSGTSGSSTDTQYF. The CDR3 nucleotides are TGTGCCAGCAGCGGGACTAGCGGGTCTAGCACAGATACGCAGTATTTT.